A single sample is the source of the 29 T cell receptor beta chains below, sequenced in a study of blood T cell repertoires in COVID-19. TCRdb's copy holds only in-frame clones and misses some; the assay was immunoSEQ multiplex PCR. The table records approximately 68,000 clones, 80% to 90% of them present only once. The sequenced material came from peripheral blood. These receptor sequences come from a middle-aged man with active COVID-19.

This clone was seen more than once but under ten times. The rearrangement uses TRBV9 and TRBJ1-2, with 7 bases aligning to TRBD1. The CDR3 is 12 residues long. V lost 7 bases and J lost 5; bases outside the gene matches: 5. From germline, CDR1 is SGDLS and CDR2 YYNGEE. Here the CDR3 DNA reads TGTGCCAGCGGTCGGGACAGTTATGGCTACACCTTC. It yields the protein CASGRDSYGYTF.

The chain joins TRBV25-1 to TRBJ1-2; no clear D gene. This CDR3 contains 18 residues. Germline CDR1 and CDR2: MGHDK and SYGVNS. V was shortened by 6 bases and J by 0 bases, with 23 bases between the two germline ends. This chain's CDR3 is CASSDEVPTTSPNYGYTF. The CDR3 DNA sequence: TGTGCCAGCAGCGATGAGGTCCCAACAACTTCCCCTAACTATGGCTACACCTTC.

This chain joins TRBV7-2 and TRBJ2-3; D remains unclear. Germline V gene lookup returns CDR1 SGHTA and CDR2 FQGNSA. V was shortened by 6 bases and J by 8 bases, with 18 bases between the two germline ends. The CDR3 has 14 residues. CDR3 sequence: CASRTRGQFGTQYF. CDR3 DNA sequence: TGTGCCAGCAGAACTCGTGGGCAGTTCGGTACGCAGTATTTT.

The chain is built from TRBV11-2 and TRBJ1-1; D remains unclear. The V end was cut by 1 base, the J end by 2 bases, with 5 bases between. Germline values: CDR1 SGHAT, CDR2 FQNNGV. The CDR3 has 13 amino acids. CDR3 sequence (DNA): TGTGCCAGCAGCTTAGGCGGCAACACTGAAGCTTTCTTT. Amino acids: CASSLGGNTEAFF.

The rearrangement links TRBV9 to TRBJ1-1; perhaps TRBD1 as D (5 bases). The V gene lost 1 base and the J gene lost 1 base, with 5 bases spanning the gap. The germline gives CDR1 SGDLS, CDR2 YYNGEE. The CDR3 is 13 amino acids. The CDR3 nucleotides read TGTGCCAGCAGCGTACAGGGGAACACTGAAGCTTTCTTT. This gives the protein CASSVQGNTEAFF.

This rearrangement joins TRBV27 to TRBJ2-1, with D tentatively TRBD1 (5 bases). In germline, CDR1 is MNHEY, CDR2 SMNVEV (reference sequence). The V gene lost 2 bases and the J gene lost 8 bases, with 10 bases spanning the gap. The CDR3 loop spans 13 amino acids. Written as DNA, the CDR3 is TGTGCCAGCAGTTTAAAGGGCAGGGATGAGCAGTTCTTC. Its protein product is CASSLKGRDEQFF.

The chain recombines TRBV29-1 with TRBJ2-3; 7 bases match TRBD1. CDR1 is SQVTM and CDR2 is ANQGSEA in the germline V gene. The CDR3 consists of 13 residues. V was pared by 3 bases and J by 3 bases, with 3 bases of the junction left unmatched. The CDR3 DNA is TGCAGCGTTGAGCGACAGGGAACAGATACGCAGTATTTT. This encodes CSVERQGTDTQYF.

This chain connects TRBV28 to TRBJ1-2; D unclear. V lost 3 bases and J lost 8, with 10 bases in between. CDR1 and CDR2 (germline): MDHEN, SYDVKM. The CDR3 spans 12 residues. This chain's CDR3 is CASSFPSRGYTF. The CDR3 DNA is TGTGCCAGCAGTTTTCCCTCCCGGGGCTACACCTTC.

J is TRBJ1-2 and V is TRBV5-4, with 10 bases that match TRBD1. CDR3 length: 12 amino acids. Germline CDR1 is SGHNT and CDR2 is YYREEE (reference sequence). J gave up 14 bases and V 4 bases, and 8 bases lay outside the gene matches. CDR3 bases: TGTGCCAGCAGCCCCGGACAGGGGGGAGGTACCTTC. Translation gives CASSPGQGGGTF. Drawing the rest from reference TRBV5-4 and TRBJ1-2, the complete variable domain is ETGVTQSPTHLIKTRGQQVTLRCSSQSGHNTVSWYQQALGQGPQFIFQYYREEENGRGNFPPRFSGLQFPNYSSELNVNALELDDSALYLCASSPGQGGGTFGSGTRLTVV.

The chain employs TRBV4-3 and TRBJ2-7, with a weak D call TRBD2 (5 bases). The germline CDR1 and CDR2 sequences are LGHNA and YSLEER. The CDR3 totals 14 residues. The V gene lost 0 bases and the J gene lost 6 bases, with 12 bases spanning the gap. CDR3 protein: CASSQDERGSEQYF. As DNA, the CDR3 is TGCGCCAGCAGCCAAGATGAGAGAGGGTCCGAGCAGTACTTC.

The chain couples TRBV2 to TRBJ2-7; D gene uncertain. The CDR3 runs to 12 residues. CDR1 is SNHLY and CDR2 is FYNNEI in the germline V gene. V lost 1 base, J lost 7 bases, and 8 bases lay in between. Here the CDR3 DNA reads TGTGCCAGCAGTGAAGTAACGCGGGAGCAGTACTTC. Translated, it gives CASSEVTREQYF.

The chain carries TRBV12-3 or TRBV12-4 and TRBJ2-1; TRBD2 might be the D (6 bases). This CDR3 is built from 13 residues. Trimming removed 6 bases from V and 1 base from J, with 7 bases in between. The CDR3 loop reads CASSGSSYNEQFF. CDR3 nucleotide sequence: TGTGCCAGCAGCGGGAGTTCCTACAATGAGCAGTTCTTC.

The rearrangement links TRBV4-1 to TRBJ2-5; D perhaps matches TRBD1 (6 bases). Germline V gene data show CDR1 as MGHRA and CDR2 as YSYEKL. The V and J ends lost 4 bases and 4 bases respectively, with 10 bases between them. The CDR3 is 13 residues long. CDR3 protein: CASSPEGVETQYF. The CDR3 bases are TGCGCCAGCAGCCCTGAGGGGGTAGAGACCCAGTACTTC.

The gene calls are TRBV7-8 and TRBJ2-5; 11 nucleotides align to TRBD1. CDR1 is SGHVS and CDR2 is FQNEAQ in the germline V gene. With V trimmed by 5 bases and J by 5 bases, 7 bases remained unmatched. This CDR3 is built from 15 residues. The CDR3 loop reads CASSPGQGDFETQYF. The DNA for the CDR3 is TGTGCCAGCAGCCCGGGACAGGGGGATTTCGAGACCCAGTACTTC.

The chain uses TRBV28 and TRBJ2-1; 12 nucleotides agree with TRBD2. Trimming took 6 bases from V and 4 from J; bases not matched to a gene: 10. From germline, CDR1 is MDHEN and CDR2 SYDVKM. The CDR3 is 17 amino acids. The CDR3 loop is CASRKSSGRAIYNEQFF. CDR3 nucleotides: TGTGCCAGCAGGAAGTCTAGCGGGAGGGCCATATACAATGAGCAGTTCTTC.

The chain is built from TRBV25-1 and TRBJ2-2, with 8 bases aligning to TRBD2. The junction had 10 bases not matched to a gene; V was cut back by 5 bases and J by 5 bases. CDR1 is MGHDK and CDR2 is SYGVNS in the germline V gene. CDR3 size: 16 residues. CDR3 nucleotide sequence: TGTGCCAGCAGTTTTCAGCGGGAGTCACGAACCGGGGAGCTGTTTTTT. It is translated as CASSFQRESRTGELFF.

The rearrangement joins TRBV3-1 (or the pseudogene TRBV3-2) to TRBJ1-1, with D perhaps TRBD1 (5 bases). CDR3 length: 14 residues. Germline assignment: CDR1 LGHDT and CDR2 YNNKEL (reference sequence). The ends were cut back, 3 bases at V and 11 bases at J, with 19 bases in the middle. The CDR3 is CASSHLGGGFGAFF. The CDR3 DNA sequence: TGTGCCAGCAGCCATCTTGGCGGGGGGTTTGGGGCTTTCTTT.

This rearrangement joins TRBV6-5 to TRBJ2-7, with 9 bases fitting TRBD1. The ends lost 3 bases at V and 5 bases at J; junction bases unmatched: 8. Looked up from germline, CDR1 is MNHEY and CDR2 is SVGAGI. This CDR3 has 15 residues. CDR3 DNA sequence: TGTGCCAGCAGTTATTTGAGGGACAGGGACGACGAGCAGTACTTC. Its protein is CASSYLRDRDDEQYF.

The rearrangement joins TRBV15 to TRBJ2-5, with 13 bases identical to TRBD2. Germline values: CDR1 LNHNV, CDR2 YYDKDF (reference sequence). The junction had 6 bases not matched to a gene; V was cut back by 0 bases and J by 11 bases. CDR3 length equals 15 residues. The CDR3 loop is CATSRETSGGYRQYF. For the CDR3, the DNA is TGTGCCACCAGCAGAGAGACTAGCGGGGGGTATCGGCAGTACTTC.

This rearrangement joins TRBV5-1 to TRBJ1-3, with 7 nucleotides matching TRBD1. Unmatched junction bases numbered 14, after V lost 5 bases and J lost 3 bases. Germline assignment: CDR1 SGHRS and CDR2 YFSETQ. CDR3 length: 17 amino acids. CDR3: CASSRAMQGGLGNTIYF. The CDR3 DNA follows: TGCGCCAGCAGTAGAGCGATGCAGGGGGGACTTGGAAACACCATATATTTT.

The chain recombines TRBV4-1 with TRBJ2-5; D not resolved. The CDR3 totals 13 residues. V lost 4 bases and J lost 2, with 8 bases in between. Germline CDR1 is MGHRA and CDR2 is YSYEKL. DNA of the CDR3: TGCGCCAGCAGCCGTGGGCTTCAAGAGACCCAGTACTTC. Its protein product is CASSRGLQETQYF.

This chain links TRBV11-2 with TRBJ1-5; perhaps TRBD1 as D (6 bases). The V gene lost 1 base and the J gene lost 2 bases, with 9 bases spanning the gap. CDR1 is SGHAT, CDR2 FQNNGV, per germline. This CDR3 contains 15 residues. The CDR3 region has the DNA TGTGCCAGCAGCTTAGTAGGGGGGGGCAATCAGCCCCAGCATTTT. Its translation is CASSLVGGGNQPQHF.

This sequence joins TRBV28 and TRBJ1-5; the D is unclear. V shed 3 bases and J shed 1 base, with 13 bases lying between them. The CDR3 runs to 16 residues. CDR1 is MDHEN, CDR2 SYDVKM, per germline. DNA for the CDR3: TGTGCCAGCAGTTTGGGAGTCCTCCGGAGCAATCAGCCCCAGCATTTT. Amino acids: CASSLGVLRSNQPQHF. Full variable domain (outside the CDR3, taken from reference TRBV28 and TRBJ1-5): DVKVTQSSRYLVKRTGEKVFLECVQDMDHENMFWYRQDPGLGLRLIYFSYDVKMKEKGDIPEGYSVSREKKERFSLILESASTNQTSMYLCASSLGVLRSNQPQHFGDGTRLSIL.

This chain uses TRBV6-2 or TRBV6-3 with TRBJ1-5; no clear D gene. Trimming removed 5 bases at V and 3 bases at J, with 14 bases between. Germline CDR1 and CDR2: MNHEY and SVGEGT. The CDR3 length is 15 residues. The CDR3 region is CASSEGGGSNQPQHF. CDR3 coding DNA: TGTGCCAGCAGTGAGGGAGGAGGTTCCAATCAGCCCCAGCATTTT.

The CDR3 nucleotides read TGCGCCAGCAGCCCCTCCAGGGGGGACTATGGCTACACCTTC. Its protein product is CASSPSRGDYGYTF. The J gene is TRBJ1-2, the V gene TRBV4-3; 7 positions match TRBD1. The J segment lost 3 bases and the V segment lost 4 bases, leaving 5 bases of the junction unmatched. Germline V gives CDR1 LGHNA, CDR2 YSLEER. The CDR3 runs to 14 residues.

CDR3 protein: CASSSGGTGGIETQYF. The CDR3 nucleotides read TGTGCCAGCAGTTCCGGGGGGACAGGGGGCATAGAGACCCAGTACTTC. J is TRBJ2-5 and V is TRBV7-2, with TRBD1 matching 12 bases. The V and J ends lost 6 bases and 4 bases, in that order; junction bases with no gene match: 9. The CDR3 runs 16 residues. Germline CDR1 is SGHTA and CDR2 is FQGNSA.

The CDR3 sequence: CSVDTGIQETQYF. The CDR3, as DNA: TGCAGCGTTGATACCGGGATTCAAGAGACCCAGTACTTC. The chain links TRBV29-1 to TRBJ2-5; D is perhaps TRBD2 (5 bases). This CDR3 region has 13 residues. V lost 3 bases and J lost 2, with 10 bases in between. Germline CDR1 reads SQVTM; CDR2 reads ANQGSEA.

This CDR3 is CASSRDDYEQYF. The CDR3 DNA sequence: TGTGCCAGCAGCCGCGATGACTACGAGCAGTACTTC. This chain joins TRBV6-5 and TRBJ2-7; D uncertain. Germline CDR1 reads MNHEY; CDR2 reads SVGAGI. The CDR3 loop spans 12 amino acids. V lost 6 bases to trimming and J lost 3 bases, with 9 bases between them.

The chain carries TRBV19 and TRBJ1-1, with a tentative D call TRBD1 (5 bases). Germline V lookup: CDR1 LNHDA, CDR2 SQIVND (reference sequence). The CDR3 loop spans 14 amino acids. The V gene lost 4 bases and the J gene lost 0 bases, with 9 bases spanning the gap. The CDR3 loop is CASSNLGVNTEAFF. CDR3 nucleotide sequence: TGTGCCAGTAGTAATCTAGGGGTGAACACTGAAGCTTTCTTT.